The 20 T cell receptor beta chains reported below all come from one sample, sequenced in a study of cytomegalovirus exposure and HLA in healthy donors. Profiled with immunoSEQ multiplex PCR; TCRdb holds only in-frame clones, not every one. Of about 130,000 clones listed, 80% to 90% were seen once; the top ten hold about 1.1%. The sequenced material came from PBMCs. Source of these receptors: a woman between 18 and 29 years old in good health and CMV-seronegative.

The rearrangement links TRBV6-5 to TRBJ2-7, with 8 bases lining up with TRBD1. Germline V lookup: CDR1 MNHEY, CDR2 SVGAGI. V trimming: 0 bases; J trimming: 5 bases; junction bases outside the gene matches: 3. There are 14 residues in the CDR3. This chain's CDR3 is CASSYSGQAHEQYF. As DNA, the CDR3 is TGTGCCAGCAGTTACTCGGGACAGGCCCACGAGCAGTACTTC.

The chain is built from TRBV19 and TRBJ2-6; D gene ambiguous. Trimming shortened V by 4 bases and J by 1 base, and 11 bases separated the two germline ends. The germline V gene has CDR1 LNHDA and CDR2 SQIVND (reference sequence). The CDR3 contains 16 residues. This CDR3 reads CASSNAGSSGANVLTF. DNA of the CDR3: TGTGCCAGTAGTAACGCAGGTTCATCTGGGGCCAACGTCCTGACTTTC.

The chain links TRBV28 to TRBJ1-2; D remains unclear. CDR1 is MDHEN, CDR2 SYDVKM, per germline. V lost 3 bases and J 2 bases, leaving 4 bases between the germline ends. The CDR3 has 12 residues. In DNA form, the CDR3 reads TGTGCCAGCAGTTTGCGGAACTATGGCTACACCTTC. This encodes CASSLRNYGYTF.

With regard to this clone: The junction does not match germline at one end; this may be a read error. The rearrangement joins TRBV6-6 to TRBJ2-1; the match to TRBD1 covers 7 bases. Looked up from germline, CDR1 is MNHNY and CDR2 is SVGAGI (reference sequence). The CDR3 covers 12 residues. CDR3 protein: CANSYRGNEQFF. The CDR3 region has the DNA TGTGCCAACAGTTACAGGGGCAATGAGCAGTTCTTC.

The chain links TRBV28 to TRBJ1-1, with 9 bases matching TRBD1. With 3 bases clipped from V and 1 base from J, the junction kept 3 bases outside the gene matches. Germline V gives CDR1 MDHEN, CDR2 SYDVKM. This CDR3 is built from 15 residues. CDR3 in amino acids: CASSFPGQGNTEAFF. The CDR3 coding sequence is TGTGCCAGCAGTTTCCCGGGACAGGGGAACACTGAAGCTTTCTTT.

The V call is TRBV2, the J call TRBJ1-5, with 7 bases identical to TRBD1. V was pared by 5 bases and J by 7 bases, with 5 bases of the junction left unmatched. The CDR3 extends over 13 amino acids. The germline V gene has CDR1 SNHLY and CDR2 FYNNEI. In DNA form, the CDR3 reads TGTGCCAGCAGTAGACAGGGCAGACAGCCCCAGCATTTT. Residues: CASSRQGRQPQHF.

This clone was picked up a small number of times. V is TRBV29-1 and J is TRBJ1-5; possible D gene TRBD1, 6 bases. Germline CDR1 is SQVTM and CDR2 is ANQGSEA. The V and J ends lost 4 bases and 5 bases respectively, with 12 bases between them. The CDR3 is 13 amino acids. CDR3 region: CSVAWGRDQPQHF. The CDR3 DNA reads as TGCAGCGTTGCCTGGGGGCGAGATCAGCCCCAGCATTTT.

CDR3 DNA sequence: TGTGCCAGCAGCTTAGCGCGGGAAAAGAACACTGAAGCTTTCTTT. It translates to CASSLAREKNTEAFF. This chain links TRBV7-8 with TRBJ1-1; D is undetermined. The germline V gene encodes CDR1 SGHVS and CDR2 FQNEAQ. V lost 0 bases and J lost 1, with 9 bases in between. The CDR3 length is 15 residues.

The J gene is TRBJ2-1, the V gene TRBV4-3; D uncertain. The V end was cut by 2 bases, the J end by 6 bases, with 11 bases between. There are 14 residues in the CDR3. The germline V gene encodes CDR1 LGHNA and CDR2 YSLEER. DNA for the CDR3: TGCGCCAGCAGCCAACCCGCAGGTGGCAATGAGCAGTTCTTC. Protein: CASSQPAGGNEQFF.

The CDR3 region has the DNA TGTGCCAGCTCACCCCGGGGACAGGGTAGTTCCCCCGAGCAGTTCTTC. As protein: CASSPRGQGSSPEQFF. The chain has TRBV18 and TRBJ2-1, with 9 positions matching TRBD1. Germline CDR1 reads KGHSH; CDR2 reads LQKENI. Losses at the gene ends were 3 bases for V and 10 bases for J; bases not matched to a gene: 13. The CDR3 covers 16 residues. Variable domain in full (rest from reference TRBV18 and TRBJ2-1): NAGVMQNPRHLVRRRGQEARLRCSPMKGHSHVYWYRQLPEEGLKFMVYLQKENIIDESGMPKERFSAEFPKEGPSILRIQQVVRGDSAAYFCASSPRGQGSSPEQFFGPGTRLTVL.

J is TRBJ1-4 and V is TRBV7-6; no definite D call. V lost 6 bases, J lost 6 bases, and 17 bases lay in between. Germline CDR1 reads SGHVS; CDR2 reads FNYEAQ. The CDR3 is 15 amino acids. In DNA, the CDR3 is TGTGCCAGCAGACGGACGGGAGACCCCTATGAAAAACTGTTTTTT. Encoded protein: CASRRTGDPYEKLFF.

The chain couples TRBV27 to TRBJ2-7; 8 nucleotides agree with TRBD2. J gave up 5 bases and V 5 bases, and 17 bases lay outside the gene matches. The germline V gene encodes CDR1 MNHEY and CDR2 SMNVEV (reference sequence). This CDR3 has 17 residues. The CDR3 sequence is CASSPSPPGTRVHEQYF. As DNA, the CDR3 is TGTGCCAGCAGTCCTTCCCCCCCCGGGACTAGAGTCCACGAGCAGTACTTC.

This clone appeared a single time. The chain employs TRBV29-1 and TRBJ2-1, with no clear D. V shed 6 bases and J shed 4 bases, with 10 bases lying between them. Germline CDR1 reads SQVTM; CDR2 reads ANQGSEA. The CDR3 consists of 12 residues. The CDR3 spells CSVDQTYNEQFF. CDR3 coding DNA: TGCAGCGTCGACCAGACTTACAATGAGCAGTTCTTC.

In DNA, the CDR3 is TGTGCCAGCATCCCTGGGCCCCGTGAATCTGGGGCCAACGTCCTGACTTTC. Its protein is CASIPGPRESGANVLTF. This chain joins TRBV28 and TRBJ2-6, with D unclear. The V and J ends lost 7 bases and 1 base respectively, with 17 bases between them. CDR1 is MDHEN, CDR2 SYDVKM, per germline. This CDR3 has 17 residues.

The chain uses TRBV7-9 and TRBJ2-7, with D possibly matching TRBD1 (6 bases). The V and J ends lost 3 bases and 1 base respectively, with 7 bases between them. Looked up from germline, CDR1 is SEHNR and CDR2 is FQNEAQ (reference sequence). This CDR3 is built from 13 residues. CDR3 amino acids: CASSLGASYEQYV. The CDR3 DNA reads TGTGCCAGCAGCTTGGGGGCGTCCTACGAGCAGTACGTC.

V is TRBV14 and J is TRBJ2-1, with a weak D call TRBD1 (6 bases). The V end lost 2 bases, the J end lost 4 bases, and 15 bases lay between the germline ends. Looked up from germline, CDR1 is SGHDN and CDR2 is FVKESK. This CDR3 spans 16 amino acids. CDR3 region: CASSQTGQRAYNEQFF. CDR3 nucleotides: TGTGCCAGCAGCCAAACAGGACAGCGAGCATACAATGAGCAGTTCTTC.

V is TRBV7-9 and J is TRBJ1-5; perhaps TRBD1 as D (6 bases). The CDR3 sequence is 14 residues long. The V gene's germline CDR1 is SEHNR and CDR2 FQNEAQ (reference sequence). Trimming removed 7 bases from V and 1 base from J, with 11 bases in between. CDR3 sequence: CASTQQGSNQPQHF. The CDR3 DNA reads TGTGCCAGCACCCAACAGGGAAGCAATCAGCCCCAGCATTTT. Complete variable domain (other parts from reference TRBV7-9 and TRBJ1-5): DTGVSQNPRHKITKRGQNVTFRCDPISEHNRLYWYRQTLGQGPEFLTYFQNEAQLEKSRLLSDRFSAERPKGSFSTLEIQRTEQGDSAMYLCASTQQGSNQPQHFGDGTRLSIL.

The chain uses TRBV5-1 and TRBJ2-5; D perhaps matches TRBD2 (6 bases). From germline, CDR1 is SGHRS and CDR2 YFSETQ. The CDR3 loop spans 15 amino acids. V was shortened by 6 bases and J by 0 bases, with 15 bases between the two germline ends. The CDR3, as DNA: TGCGCCAGCAACACCGGGACTTCTTACCAAGAGACCCAGTACTTC. This gives the protein CASNTGTSYQETQYF. The full variable domain, in which reference TRBV5-1 and TRBJ2-5 provide the parts outside the CDR3, is KAGVTQTPRYLIKTRGQQVTLSCSPISGHRSVSWYQQTPGQGLQFLFEYFSETQRNKGNFPGRFSGRQFSNSRSEMNVSTLELGDSALYLCASNTGTSYQETQYFGPGTRLLVL.

V gene TRBV10-1 combines with J gene TRBJ2-1; no reliable D call. V was shortened by 3 bases and J by 3 bases, with 3 bases between the two germline ends. This CDR3 spans 12 amino acids. Germline-derived CDR1 and CDR2 are WNHNN and SYGVQD (reference sequence). CDR3 coding DNA: TGCGCCAGCAGTGATCTCTACAATGAGCAGTTCTTC. It is translated as CASSDLYNEQFF.

This clone occurred a few times. The V and J genes are TRBV4-1 and TRBJ1-6; possibly TRBD1 for D (6 bases). V shed 0 bases and J shed 8 bases, with 8 bases lying between them. Germline-derived CDR1 and CDR2 are MGHRA and YSYEKL. This CDR3 is built from 14 residues. Here the CDR3 reads CASSQEQGDSPLHF. In nucleotides, the CDR3 is TGCGCCAGCAGCCAAGAACAGGGAGATTCACCCCTCCACTTT.